Below, one T cell receptor beta chain is given with its context. This clonotype showed up just a few times. The antigen this receptor binds is unknown. Nothing much larger sits one base from this clone, and base qualities are not available. All donors were healthy Caucasians. Three pairs of female monozygotic twins, all aged roughly 18 to 29 years, were included in the twin cohort. CD4+ and CD8+ T cell populations were isolated with positive isolation kits from Invitrogen. The CDR3, cysteine through phenylalanine, is 14 amino acids long. Left in the record is the CDR3 DNA by itself, 42 bases read in frame from the first base. CDR1 and CDR2 are drawn from the germline V gene: SGDLS, YYNGEE. V and J lose 0 bases and 5 bases, and a span of 11 bases separates them. This record comes from a study of identical twins (dated by TCRdb to the mid-2010s). Regarding the research as a whole: To test whether fetal clonotypes persist, the study used deep sequencing on TCR alpha and beta repertoires from monozygotic twins, unrelated adults of various ages, and cord blood. To rule out contamination, the twin experiments were replicated at different times with different library preparation protocols.

Libraries were prepared through 5' RACE. Instrument on record: Illumina HiSeq 2000. Template switching added a universal primer binding site, and the final cDNA carried a unique molecular identifier that allowed TCR cDNA molecules to be counted accurately. Specific primers in the conserved constant-segment region were used to synthesize first-strand cDNA for the TCR alpha and beta chains. To control for contamination, every cDNA library was double barcoded, receiving both a SMART-Mk sample barcode and Illumina barcodes. TruSeq adapter sequences, together with Illumina sample barcodes, were added in two successive PCR steps. The TCR alpha and beta cDNA libraries were sequenced on the Illumina HiSeq platform using custom primers. In the source study's methods: Raw reads were processed with MiGEC to extract unique molecular identifiers, and MiXCR was used to determine CDR3 positions. Recombination models were inferred per individual with the repgenHMM and IGoR tools using an EM algorithm. Shared clonotypes were analyzed with the tcR package in R, and sharing was normalized by the product of cloneset sizes. To study raw recombination without the effects of thymic and clonal selection, out-of-frame nonproductive sequences were analyzed. The public reads were reprocessed in TCRdb via fastp at Q25 and MiXCR, keeping in-frame beta chains. Each entry merges the rows of one CDR3 protein and shows their most common DNA and genes. What appears here as the V and J calls and clone size reflects TCRdb's work, not the paper's. The sample data list fewer than 250,000 distinct CDR3 sequences, and 6.5% to 9% of these were observed just once. The ten largest clonotypes hold around 5.4% of the sample.

What the authors observed across the whole study: Invariant T cells such as MAIT and iNKT could partly confound zero-insertion analyses, though diverse VJ usage argued against this for most clonotypes. Conclusions relied on cross-sectional statistical analysis, since the same donors could not be followed over many years. Out-of-frame TCR alpha sharing in monozygotic twins was systematically underestimated by recombination models, whereas sharing between unrelated individuals was in agreement with the recombination models. Out-of-frame TCR alpha sequences shared between twins showed an excess of low generation-probability sequences compared with coincidental sharing between unrelated individuals. Abundant cord blood beta clonotypes had fewer insertions, young adult naive repertoires showed a similar but weaker trend, and memory repertoires showed no such trend. The excess sharing between twins in beta out-of-frame sequences was weaker because fewer shared sequences reduced the signal-to-noise ratio.

This sample was shared with a second study, whose subject was yellow fever vaccine responses in identical twins. As noted in the second study: According to the authors, the vaccine-induced T cell response in identical twins seemed to be partly convergent and partly specific to each individual. In identical twins, the study followed T cell clones that responded to the vaccine with precision.

Specimen: CD8+ T cells sorted from blood. The source is a woman under 30 in good health. The V gene is TRBV9 and the J gene is TRBJ2-5; confidence is insufficient to name the D gene. The CDR3 protein is CASSVGGATETQYF. The bases are TGTGCCAGCAGCGTAGGAGGAGCAACGGAGACCCAGTACTTC.